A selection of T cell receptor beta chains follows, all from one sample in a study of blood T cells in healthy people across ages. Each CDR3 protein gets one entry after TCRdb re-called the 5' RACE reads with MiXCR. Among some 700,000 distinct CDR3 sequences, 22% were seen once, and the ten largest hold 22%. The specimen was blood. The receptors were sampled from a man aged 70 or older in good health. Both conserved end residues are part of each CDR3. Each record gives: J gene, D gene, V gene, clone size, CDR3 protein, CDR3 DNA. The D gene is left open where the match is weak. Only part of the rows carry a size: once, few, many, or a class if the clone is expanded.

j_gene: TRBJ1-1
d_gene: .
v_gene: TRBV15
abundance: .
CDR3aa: CATSRDLAGAEAFF
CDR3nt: TGTGCCACCAGCAGAGATCTCGCAGGGGCTGAAGCTTTCTTT

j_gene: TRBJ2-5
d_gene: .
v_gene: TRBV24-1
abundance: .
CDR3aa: CATSAALGAQETQYF
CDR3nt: TGTGCCACCAGTGCCGCGTTAGGGGCCCAAGAGACCCAGTACTTC

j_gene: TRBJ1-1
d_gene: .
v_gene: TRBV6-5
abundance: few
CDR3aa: CASSYSASAGAAFF
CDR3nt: TGTGCCAGCAGTTACTCCGCTTCCGCGGGGGCAGCTTTCTTT

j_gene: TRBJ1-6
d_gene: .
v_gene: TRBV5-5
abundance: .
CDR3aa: CASSLDTYNSPLHF
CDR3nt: TGTGCCAGCAGCTTGGACACCTATAATTCACCCCTCCACTTT

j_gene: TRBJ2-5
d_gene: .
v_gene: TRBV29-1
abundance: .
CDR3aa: CSVVLGVGTQYF
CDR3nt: TGCAGCGTTGTTCTTGGGGTGGGGACCCAGTACTTC

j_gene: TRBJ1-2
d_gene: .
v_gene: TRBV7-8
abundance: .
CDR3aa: CASSLGPGQTAAGTF
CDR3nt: TGTGCCAGCAGCTTAGGCCCCGGACAAACGGCCGCTGGAACCTTC

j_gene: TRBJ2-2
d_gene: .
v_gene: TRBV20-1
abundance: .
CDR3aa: CSGGRNTGELFF
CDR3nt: TGCAGTGGGGGCCGGAACACCGGGGAGCTGTTTTTT

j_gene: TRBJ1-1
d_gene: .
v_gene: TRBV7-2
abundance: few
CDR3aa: CASSYSENTEAFF
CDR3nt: TGTGCCAGCAGCTACAGTGAGAACACCGAAGCTTTCTTT

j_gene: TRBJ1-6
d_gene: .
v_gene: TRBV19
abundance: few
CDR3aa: CASSIPSSSEPLHF
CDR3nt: TGTGCCAGTAGTATCCCTTCTTCTTCGGAGCCCCTCCACTTT

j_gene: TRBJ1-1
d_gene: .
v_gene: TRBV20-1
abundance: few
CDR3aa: CSARAPGFARAFF
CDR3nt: TGCAGTGCTAGAGCGCCCGGTTTTGCTAGGGCTTTCTTT

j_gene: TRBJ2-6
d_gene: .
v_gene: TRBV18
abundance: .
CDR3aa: CASSIQTGANVLTF
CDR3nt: TGTGCCAGCTCAATACAAACTGGGGCCAACGTCCTGACTTTC

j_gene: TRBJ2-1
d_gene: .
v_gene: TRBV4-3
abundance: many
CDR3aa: CASSPTGLDEQFF
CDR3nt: TGCGCCAGCAGCCCTACAGGGCTGGATGAGCAGTTCTTC

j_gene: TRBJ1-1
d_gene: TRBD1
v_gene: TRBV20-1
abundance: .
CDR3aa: CSATRQGANTEAFF
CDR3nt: TGCAGTGCTACAAGACAGGGGGCCAACACTGAAGCTTTCTTT

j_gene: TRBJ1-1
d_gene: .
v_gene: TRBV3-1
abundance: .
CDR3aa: CASSDQGRTSEAFF
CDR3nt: TGTGCCAGCAGCGACCAGGGAAGGACATCTGAAGCTTTCTTT

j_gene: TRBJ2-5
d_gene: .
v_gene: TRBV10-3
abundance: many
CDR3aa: CAISESIVGTEETQYF
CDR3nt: TGTGCCATCAGTGAGTCGATCGTGGGCACTGAAGAGACCCAGTACTTC

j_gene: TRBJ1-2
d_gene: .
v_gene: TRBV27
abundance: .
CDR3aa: CASSLVLVWADNYGYTF
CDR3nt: TGTGCCAGCAGTTTGGTTCTGGTTTGGGCCGATAACTATGGCTACACCTTC

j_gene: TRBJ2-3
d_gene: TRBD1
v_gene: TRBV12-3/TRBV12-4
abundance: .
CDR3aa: CASSFRQGVTDTQYF
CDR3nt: TGTGCCAGCAGTTTTCGACAGGGCGTCACAGATACGCAGTATTTT

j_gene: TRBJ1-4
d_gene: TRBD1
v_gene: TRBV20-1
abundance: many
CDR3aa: CSASPPGTGRNEKLFF
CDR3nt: TGCAGTGCTAGTCCCCCCGGGACAGGGAGGAATGAAAAACTGTTTTTT

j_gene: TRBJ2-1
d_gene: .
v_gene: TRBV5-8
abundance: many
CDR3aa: CASSLGVWFGDPLYNEQFF
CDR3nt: TGTGCCAGCAGCTTGGGGGTTTGGTTCGGTGACCCTCTGTACAATGAGCAGTTCTTC

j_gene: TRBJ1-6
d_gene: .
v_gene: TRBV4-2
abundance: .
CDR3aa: CASSQDYRDSHNSPLHF
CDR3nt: TGTGCCAGCAGCCAAGACTACCGCGACAGTCATAATTCACCCCTCCACTTT

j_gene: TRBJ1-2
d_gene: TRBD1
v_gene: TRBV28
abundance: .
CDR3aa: CASSSSGGPYYGYTF
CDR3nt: TGTGCCAGCAGTTCCTCAGGGGGCCCCTACTATGGCTACACCTTC

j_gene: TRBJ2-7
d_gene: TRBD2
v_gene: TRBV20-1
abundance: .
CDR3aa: CSAPPGLARSWSYEQYF
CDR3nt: TGCAGTGCCCCGCCGGGACTAGCGCGTTCATGGTCCTACGAGCAGTACTTC

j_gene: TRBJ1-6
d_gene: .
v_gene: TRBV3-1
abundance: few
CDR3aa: CASSQGEPPLHF
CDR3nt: TGTGCCAGCAGCCAAGGAGAGCCACCCCTCCACTTT

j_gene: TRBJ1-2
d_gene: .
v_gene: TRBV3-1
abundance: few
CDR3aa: CASSQDSRGGYTF
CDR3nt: TGTGCCAGCAGCCAAGATAGCCGCGGTGGCTACACCTTC

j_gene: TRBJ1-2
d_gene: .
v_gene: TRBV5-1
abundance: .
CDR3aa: CASSLAGVMGGYTF
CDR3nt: TGCGCCAGCAGCTTGGCAGGCGTGATGGGTGGCTACACCTTC

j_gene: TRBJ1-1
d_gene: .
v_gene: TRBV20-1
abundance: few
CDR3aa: CSARGDGGHGRIGTEAFF
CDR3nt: TGCAGTGCTAGAGGGGACGGGGGCCACGGAAGAATAGGCACTGAAGCTTTCTTT

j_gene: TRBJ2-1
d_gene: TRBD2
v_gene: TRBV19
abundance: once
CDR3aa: CASSPRRLAGSGEQFF
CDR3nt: TGTGCCAGTAGCCCCCGGCGGCTAGCGGGTTCAGGGGAGCAGTTCTTC

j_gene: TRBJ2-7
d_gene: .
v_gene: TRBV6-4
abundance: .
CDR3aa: CASSEQEKYEQYF
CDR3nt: TGTGCCAGCAGTGAACAGGAGAAGTACGAGCAGTACTTC

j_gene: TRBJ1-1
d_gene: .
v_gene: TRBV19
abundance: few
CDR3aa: CATNTEAFF
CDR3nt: TGTGCCACAAACACTGAAGCTTTCTTT

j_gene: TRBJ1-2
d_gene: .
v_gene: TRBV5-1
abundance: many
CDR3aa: CASTQDRLLYGYTF
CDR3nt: TGCGCCAGCACCCAGGACAGACTCCTCTATGGCTACACCTTC

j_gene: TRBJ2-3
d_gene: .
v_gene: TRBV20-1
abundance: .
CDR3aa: CSAGNLAQVPDTQYF
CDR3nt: TGCAGTGCGGGGAACCTAGCACAAGTTCCAGATACGCAGTATTTT

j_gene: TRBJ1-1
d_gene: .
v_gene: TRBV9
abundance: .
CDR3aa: CASSVAPPAEAFF
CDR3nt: TGTGCCAGCAGCGTAGCCCCACCGGCTGAGGCTTTCTTT

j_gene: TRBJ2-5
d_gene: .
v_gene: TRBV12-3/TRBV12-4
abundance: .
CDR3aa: CASRPSSETQYF
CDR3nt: TGTGCCAGCAGGCCCAGTAGCGAGACCCAGTACTTC

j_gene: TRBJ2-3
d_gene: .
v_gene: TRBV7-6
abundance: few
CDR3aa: CASSPLASVNTQYF
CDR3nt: TGTGCCAGCAGCCCCCTGGCTAGCGTAAATACGCAGTATTTT

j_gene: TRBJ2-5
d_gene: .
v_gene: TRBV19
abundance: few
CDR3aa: CASSIVGREWEETQYF
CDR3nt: TGTGCCAGTAGTATAGTCGGACGGGAGTGGGAGGAGACCCAGTACTTC

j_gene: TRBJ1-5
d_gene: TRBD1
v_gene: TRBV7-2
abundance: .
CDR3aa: CASSLRDSTFNQPQHF
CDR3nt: TGTGCCAGCAGCTTACGGGACAGCACCTTCAATCAGCCCCAGCATTTT

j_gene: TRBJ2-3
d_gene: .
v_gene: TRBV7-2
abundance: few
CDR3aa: CASSPRPWADTQYF
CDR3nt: TGTGCCAGCAGCCCCCGGCCTTGGGCAGATACGCAGTATTTT

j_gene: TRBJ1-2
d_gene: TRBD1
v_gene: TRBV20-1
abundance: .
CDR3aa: CSARHRGHGYTF
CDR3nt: TGCAGTGCTAGACACAGGGGACATGGCTACACCTTC

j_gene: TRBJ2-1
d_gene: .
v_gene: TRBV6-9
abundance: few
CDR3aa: CASSYWLAVINEQFF
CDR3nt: TGTGCCAGCAGTTATTGGTTAGCGGTAATCAATGAGCAGTTCTTC

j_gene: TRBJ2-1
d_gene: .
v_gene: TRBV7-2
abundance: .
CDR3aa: CASSPRVALYNEQFF
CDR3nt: TGTGCCAGCAGCCCGCGGGTAGCGCTTTACAATGAGCAGTTCTTC

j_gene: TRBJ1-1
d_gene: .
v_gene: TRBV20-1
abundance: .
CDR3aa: CSARVDLMNTEAFF
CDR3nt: TGCAGTGCTAGAGTGGACCTCATGAACACTGAAGCTTTCTTT

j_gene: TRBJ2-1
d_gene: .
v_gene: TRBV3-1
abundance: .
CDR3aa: CASSQVGYRTNEQFF
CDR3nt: TGTGCCAGCAGCCAAGTGGGATACAGGACCAATGAGCAGTTCTTC

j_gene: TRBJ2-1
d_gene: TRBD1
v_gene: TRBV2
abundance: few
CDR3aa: CASSRDRGMDEQFF
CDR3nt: TGTGCCAGCAGCCGGGACAGGGGGATGGATGAGCAGTTCTTC

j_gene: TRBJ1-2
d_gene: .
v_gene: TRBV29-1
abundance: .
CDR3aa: CSVEREGINSGYTF
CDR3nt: TGCAGCGTTGAACGGGAGGGCATTAACTCCGGCTACACCTTC

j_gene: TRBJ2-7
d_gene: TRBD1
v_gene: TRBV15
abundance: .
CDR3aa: CAPRGLISDEQYF
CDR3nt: TGTGCCCCAAGGGGGCTAATCTCGGACGAGCAGTACTTC

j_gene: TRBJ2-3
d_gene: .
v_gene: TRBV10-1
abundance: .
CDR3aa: CASSAPDTQYF
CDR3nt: TGCGCCAGCAGTGCCCCAGATACGCAGTATTTT

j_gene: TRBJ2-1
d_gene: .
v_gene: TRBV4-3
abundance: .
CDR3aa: CASSQEVWREQFF
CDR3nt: TGCGCCAGCAGCCAAGAGGTGTGGAGGGAGCAGTTCTTC

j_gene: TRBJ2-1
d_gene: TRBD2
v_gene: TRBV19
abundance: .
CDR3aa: CASSMRSAGETRREDEQFF
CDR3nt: TGTGCCAGTAGTATGAGGAGTGCGGGAGAGACACGACGTGAAGATGAGCAGTTCTTC